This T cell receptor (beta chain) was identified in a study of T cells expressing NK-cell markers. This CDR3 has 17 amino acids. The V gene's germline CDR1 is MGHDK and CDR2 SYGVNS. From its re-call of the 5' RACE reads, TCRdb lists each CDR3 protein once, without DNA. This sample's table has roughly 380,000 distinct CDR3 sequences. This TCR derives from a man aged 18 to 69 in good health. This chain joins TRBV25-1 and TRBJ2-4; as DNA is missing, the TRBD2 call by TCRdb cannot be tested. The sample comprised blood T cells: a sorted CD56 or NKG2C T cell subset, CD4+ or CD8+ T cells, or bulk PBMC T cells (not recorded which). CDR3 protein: CASSETALGVAKNIQYF. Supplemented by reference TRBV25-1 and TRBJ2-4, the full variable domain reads EADIYQTPRYLVIGTGKKITLECSQTMGHDKMYWYQQDPGMELHLIHYSYGVNSTEKGDLSSESTVSRIRTEHFPLTLESARPSHTSQYLCASSETALGVAKNIQYFGAGTRLSVL.